In its sample, the clone carrying this T cell receptor (beta chain) was seen many times. Its antigen is as yet unknown. The data were taken from a study of T-cell reconstitution after alpha-beta-depleted transplantation in children. The CDR3 contains 14 residues. Germline V gene data show CDR1 as SEHNR and CDR2 as FQNEAQ (reference sequence). V gave up 1 base and J gave up 5 bases, with 10 bases separating them. Regarding the study as a whole: In patients about two months after transplant, alpha-beta T cells reportedly arose from several hundred expanded graft clones. Newly produced T cells mostly provided counts and TCRbeta diversity after one year, as hyperexpanded clones declined. Some patients' high day-60 TCRbeta diversity was traced to surviving recipient T cells and thymic progenitors.

A library of TCRbeta sequences, prepared with unique molecular identifiers, was generated. TCRdb reanalysed the PCR reads using MiXCR and keeps one entry per CDR3 protein. This sample has 550,000 to 600,000 distinct CDR3 sequences, with 23% found just once. This sequence was found in a boy younger than two who had a stem cell transplant for acute myeloid leukemia, so the T cells may come from the graft donor. The V call is TRBV7-9, the J call TRBJ2-3; TRBD2 is a possible D gene (5 bases). The sample in question was PBMCs, mostly from graft donor cells, obtained 360 days after TCRalphabeta/CD19-depleted stem cell transplant. For the CDR3, the DNA is TGTGCCAGCAGCTTAGTCGCGAGGGAAGATACGCAGTATTTT. It yields the protein CASSLVAREDTQYF.